Listed below are T cell receptor beta chains from one sample, sequenced in a study of human versus mouse CDR3 diversity and MHC coevolution. Data came from immunoSEQ multiplex PCR; TCRdb stores just in-frame clones and leaves some out. The sample consists of 50,000 to 65,000 clones, just under 95% of them appearing once. The sequenced sample consisted of naive CD4+ T cells from blood. Receptors were obtained from a person in their sixties in good health. Each CDR3 is given with its conserved first and last residue. Each record gives: V gene, D gene, clone size, J gene, CDR3 protein, CDR3 DNA. A D gene is named only where the DNA matches it firmly. Some rows have no size entry. The others give once, few or many, or a class for an expanded clone.

TRBV6-1	TRBD1	NA	TRBJ1-1	CATRGLATEAFF	TGTGCCACCAGGGGGCTGGCCACTGAAGCTTTCTTT
TRBV11-2	TRBD1	NA	TRBJ1-4	CASSLGQGVREKLFF	TGTGCCAGCAGCTTAGGGCAGGGGGTCCGGGAAAAACTGTTTTTT
TRBV2	TRBD2	NA	TRBJ2-5	CASSEQPSGTAKTQYF	TGTGCCAGCAGTGAACAGCCTAGCGGGACTGCTAAGACCCAGTACTTC
TRBV19	TRBD1	NA	TRBJ1-5	CASSPGQGGGNQPQHF	TGTGCCAGTAGTCCGGGACAGGGGGGAGGCAATCAGCCCCAGCATTTT
TRBV28	TRBD1	NA	TRBJ2-7	CASFTGQAAYEQYF	TGTGCCAGCTTTACGGGACAGGCCGCCTACGAGCAGTACTTC
TRBV6-1	TRBD2	NA	TRBJ2-5	CASNKAGGVQETQYF	TGTGCCAGCAACAAGGCGGGAGGGGTACAAGAGACCCAGTACTTC
TRBV30	TRBD1	NA	TRBJ2-2	CAWSVRTGSIQLTGELFF	TGTGCCTGGAGTGTAAGGACAGGATCCATACAGTTGACCGGGGAGCTGTTTTTT
TRBV25-1	TRBD2	NA	TRBJ2-7	CASSPSGRANHEQYF	TGTGCCAGCAGTCCAAGCGGGAGGGCGAACCACGAGCAGTACTTC
TRBV7-3	NA	NA	TRBJ2-2	CASSLAGLNTGELFF	TGTGCCAGCAGCTTAGCGGGCCTGAACACCGGGGAGCTGTTTTTT
TRBV18	TRBD2	NA	TRBJ2-7	CASSHGPEAGNEQYF	TGTGCCAGCTCACACGGACCGGAAGCGGGAAACGAGCAGTACTTC
TRBV19	NA	NA	TRBJ1-5	CASSGSGDQPQHF	TGTGCCAGTAGTGGGTCAGGGGATCAGCCCCAGCATTTT
TRBV10-3	NA	NA	TRBJ2-7	CAISELEGTYEQYF	TGTGCCATCAGTGAATTGGAGGGCACCTACGAGCAGTACTTC
TRBV5-1	NA	NA	TRBJ2-7	CASSRDPGGSYEQYF	TGCGCCAGCAGCCGAGACCCCGGGGGTTCCTACGAGCAGTACTTC
TRBV6-1	NA	NA	TRBJ1-5	CASSARDSNQPQHF	TGTGCCAGCAGCGCTCGGGATAGCAATCAGCCCCAGCATTTT
TRBV15	NA	once	TRBJ2-1	CATSPLGGGTYNEQFF	TGTGCCACCAGCCCACTAGGAGGGGGCACCTACAATGAGCAGTTCTTC
TRBV6-1	NA	NA	TRBJ2-7	CASSETKKKNEQYF	TGTGCCAGCAGTGAAACCAAAAAAAAGAACGAGCAGTACTTC
TRBV5-1	NA	NA	TRBJ1-4	CASSLMAGSGEKLFF	TGCGCCAGCAGCTTGATGGCAGGGTCAGGTGAAAAACTGTTTTTT
TRBV11-3	TRBD2	NA	TRBJ2-2	CASSQGGLASAGELFF	TGTGCCAGCAGCCAGGGGGGACTAGCGAGCGCCGGGGAGCTGTTTTTT
TRBV6-5	TRBD1	NA	TRBJ1-6	CASRAGQGFYSPLHF	TGTGCCAGCAGGGCGGGACAGGGGTTTTACTCACCCCTCCACTTT
TRBV18	NA	NA	TRBJ1-2	CASSPTEDYGYTF	TGTGCCAGCTCACCGACAGAGGACTATGGCTACACCTTC
TRBV9	TRBD1	NA	TRBJ2-7	CASSARQGAYEQYF	TGTGCCAGCAGCGCCCGACAGGGTGCCTACGAGCAGTACTTC
TRBV6-6	NA	NA	TRBJ2-2	CASSSIPGTGELFF	TGTGCCAGCAGTTCGATTCCGGGCACCGGGGAGCTGTTTTTT